Sequencing of this TCR beta chain was carried out in a study of blood T cells in healthy people across ages. Together with a sample-barcoded 5' primer, a J-beta primer mix was included in a second PCR lasting about 7 to 11 cycles. TCRdb re-analysed the 5' RACE reads in MiXCR, keeping a single row per CDR3 protein. The sample holds 1.5 million or so distinct CDR3 sequences, about 45% seen once. CDR1 and CDR2 (germline): MNHNS, SASEGT. CDR3 length: 19 amino acids. Of note for this clonotype: The junction departs from the called germline gene at one end, perhaps through a read error.

This sequence was found in a woman aged 18-29 years in good health. The sequenced sample was blood. This chain joins TRBV6-1 and TRBJ1-2, with 7 bases lining up with TRBD1. In DNA, the CDR3 is TGTGCCAGCAGTGATGGCCCAGGGACAGCTCTTTTAGCTAACTATAGCTACACCTTC. This sequence encodes CASSDGPGTALLANYSYTF.